One sample yielded the 25 T cell receptor beta chains listed below, sequenced in a study of control samples from healthy donors and cancer patients. Data came from immunoSEQ multiplex PCR; TCRdb stores just in-frame clones and leaves some out. The sample yields roughly 120,000 clones, over 90% seen once. Sequencing was performed on blood. These receptors all stem from a man under 40 in good health.

The rearrangement joins TRBV28 to TRBJ2-5, with 9 bases matching TRBD1. From germline, CDR1 is MDHEN and CDR2 SYDVKM. J gave up 4 bases and V 10 bases, and 4 bases lay outside the gene matches. This CDR3 comprises 12 residues. CDR3 loop: CATRTGAETQYF. The CDR3 nucleotides are TGTGCCACACGGACAGGGGCAGAGACCCAGTACTTC.

This sequence joins TRBV3-1 (or the pseudogene TRBV3-2) and TRBJ2-2, with TRBD1 identical over 7 bases. Per germline, CDR1 LGHDT and CDR2 YNNKEL (reference sequence). The CDR3 is 16 residues long. After removal of 5 bases from V and 6 bases from J, the junction contained 12 bases not matched to a gene. This CDR3 reads CASSSRPTGSAGELFF. The CDR3 bases are TGTGCCAGCAGCTCCCGACCGACAGGGTCGGCCGGGGAGCTGTTTTTT.

The chain is built from TRBV7-8 and TRBJ2-1, with 8 bases matching TRBD1. This CDR3 comprises 17 residues. Germline V gene data show CDR1 as SGHVS and CDR2 as FQNEAQ. Trimming removed 5 bases from V and 3 bases from J; junction bases left unmatched: 12. The CDR3 here is CASSPNPWDRRYNEQFF. The CDR3 bases are TGTGCCAGCAGCCCTAACCCCTGGGACAGGCGCTACAATGAGCAGTTCTTC.

This chain links TRBV19 with TRBJ1-6; D is undetermined. The CDR3 is 13 residues long. CDR1 and CDR2 (germline): LNHDA, SQIVND (reference sequence). V lost 7 bases and J lost 10, with 14 bases in between. CDR3 DNA sequence: TGTGCCAGTACTTACGGGGTTAGGTCACCCCTCCACTTT. It yields the protein CASTYGVRSPLHF. Full variable domain (outside the CDR3, taken from reference TRBV19 and TRBJ1-6): DGGITQSPKYLFRKEGQNVTLSCEQNLNHDAMYWYRQDPGQGLRLIYYSQIVNDFQKGDIAEGYSVSREKKESFPLTVTSAQKNPTAFYLCASTYGVRSPLHFGNGTRLTVT.

The V gene is TRBV4-2, the J gene TRBJ1-2; the D gene is possibly TRBD1 (6 bases). Germline V lookup: CDR1 LGHNA, CDR2 YNFKEQ. Trimming left V 2 bases short and J 8 bases short, with 15 bases between. CDR3 length equals 14 residues. The CDR3 loop is CASSQPDRRKGYTF. The CDR3 coding sequence is TGTGCCAGCAGCCAACCCGACAGGCGTAAGGGCTACACCTTC.

The chain is built from TRBV19 and TRBJ2-7, with D maybe TRBD2 (6 bases). Germline CDR1 LNHDA, CDR2 SQIVND (reference sequence). V lost 11 bases and J 3 bases, leaving 11 bases between the germline ends. The CDR3 runs 11 residues. Here the CDR3 DNA reads TGTGCCGCGGGGCCTTTCTACGAGCAGTACGTC. The encoded protein is CAAGPFYEQYV.

V gene TRBV7-2 combines with J gene TRBJ2-3; 9 bases are a match to TRBD2. The CDR3 totals 18 residues. The V gene end was trimmed by 4 bases and the J gene end by 0 bases; junction bases not matched to a gene: 11. Germline CDR1 and CDR2: SGHTA and FQGNSA. CDR3 coding DNA: TGTGCCAGCAGCTCACCGGGGGGGACTAGCCGTAGCACAGATACGCAGTATTTT. It codes for CASSSPGGTSRSTDTQYF.

V and J are TRBV3-1 (or the pseudogene TRBV3-2) and TRBJ2-5, with D uncertain. The CDR3 contains 13 residues. With 2 bases removed from V and 0 bases from J, the gap between germline ends came to 4 bases. CDR1 is LGHDT and CDR2 is YNNKEL in the germline V gene (reference sequence). This CDR3 reads CASSQSDQETQYF. The CDR3 DNA reads as TGTGCCAGCAGCCAATCCGACCAAGAGACCCAGTACTTC.

The CDR3: CASNRAGANVLTF. CDR3 bases: TGTGCCAGCAACAGGGCCGGGGCCAACGTCCTGACTTTC. This chain uses TRBV14 with TRBJ2-6; maybe TRBD1 (6 bases). The V and J ends lost 7 bases and 4 bases respectively, with 8 bases between them. The germline V gene has CDR1 SGHDN and CDR2 FVKESK. The CDR3 contains 13 residues.

The genes are TRBV9 and TRBJ2-3, with 8 bases lining up with TRBD1. Looked up from germline, CDR1 is SGDLS and CDR2 is YYNGEE. The trim removed 1 base at V and 0 bases at J, leaving 4 bases unmatched. The CDR3 sequence is 16 residues long. The CDR3 is CASSVTWDRSTDTQYF. Here the CDR3 DNA reads TGTGCCAGCAGCGTAACCTGGGACAGGAGCACAGATACGCAGTATTTT.

V gene TRBV5-6 combines with J gene TRBJ2-3, with 7 positions matching TRBD1. The germline gives CDR1 SGHDT, CDR2 YYEEEE. The CDR3 length is 13 residues. V shed 1 base and J 8 bases; nucleotides not matched to a gene: 4. In DNA, the CDR3 is TGTGCCAGCAGCTTGTTTAGACAGGGTACGCAGTATTTT. Encoded protein: CASSLFRQGTQYF.

V is TRBV28 and J is TRBJ1-5; D uncertain. Trimming took off 6 bases at V and 0 bases at J, with 12 bases between the two ends. The CDR3 consists of 15 residues. Per germline, CDR1 MDHEN and CDR2 SYDVKM. CDR3 sequence: CASRPDEYSNQPQHF. The CDR3 nucleotides read TGTGCCAGCAGGCCCGACGAATATAGCAATCAGCCCCAGCATTTT.

J is TRBJ1-2 and V is TRBV30; a weak D match, TRBD1 (5 bases). Germline CDR1 and CDR2: GTSNPN and SVGIG (reference sequence). Trimming removed 5 bases at V and 4 bases at J, with 14 bases between. This CDR3 spans 13 amino acids. Written as DNA, the CDR3 is TGTGCCTGGGGAAACCATGGGGCCTATGGCTACACCTTC. Its translation: CAWGNHGAYGYTF.

CDR3 in DNA: TGTGCCAGTAGTGCGGGACTTCCCACAGATACGCAGTATTTT. Its translation is CASSAGLPTDTQYF. The rearrangement uses TRBV19 and TRBJ2-3, with TRBD2 as a possible D gene (6 bases). Germline loops: CDR1 LNHDA, CDR2 SQIVND (reference sequence). The CDR3 covers 14 residues. V lost 5 bases, J lost 2 bases, and 11 bases lay in between.

This rearrangement joins TRBV7-3 to TRBJ2-7, with 10 bases fitting TRBD1. Germline V CDR1 and CDR2: SGHTA, FQGTGA. CDR3 size: 15 residues. The V gene end was trimmed by 4 bases and the J gene end by 6 bases; junction bases not matched to a gene: 9. As DNA, the CDR3 is TGTGCCAGCAGCTCAGGGACAGGGGCTCGTAGCGAGCAGTACTTC. Its translation is CASSSGTGARSEQYF.

The V and J genes are TRBV7-6 and TRBJ1-5; the D gene is possibly TRBD1 (6 bases). V was cut by 3 bases and J by 3 bases, with 15 bases left in between. The CDR3 is made up of 16 amino acids. Per the germline V gene, CDR1 is SGHVS and CDR2 is FNYEAQ. For the CDR3, the DNA is TGTGCCAGCAGCTTCCTCAGGGGAACGAACAATCAGCCCCAGCATTTT. As protein: CASSFLRGTNNQPQHF.

The CDR3 DNA sequence: TGTGCCAGCAGCCAAGGTCTGGATACGCAGTATTTT. This gives the protein CASSQGLDTQYF. The rearrangement links TRBV3-1 (or the pseudogene TRBV3-2) to TRBJ2-3; D ambiguous. The ends were cut back, 1 base at V and 6 bases at J, with 5 bases in the middle. This CDR3 is built from 12 residues. CDR1 and CDR2 from the germline V gene are LGHDT and YNNKEL (reference sequence).

This clone was seen only once. The rearrangement links TRBV19 to TRBJ2-7, with a weak D call TRBD2 (5 bases). V was pared by 6 bases and J by 4 bases, with 10 bases between. Per germline, CDR1 LNHDA and CDR2 SQIVND (reference sequence). The CDR3 runs 12 residues. The DNA of the CDR3 is TGTGCCAGTAGGGGGAGCCAATACGAGCAGTACTTC. It translates to CASRGSQYEQYF.

V and J are TRBV5-5 and TRBJ2-5; D gene uncertain. V shed 4 bases and J shed 4 bases, with 29 bases lying between them. Per germline, CDR1 SGHKS and CDR2 YYEKEE (reference sequence). The CDR3 consists of 19 residues. The CDR3 here is CASSHLGVTSTPRRETQYF. The DNA for the CDR3 is TGTGCCAGCAGCCACTTGGGTGTCACGTCCACCCCTCGGAGAGAGACCCAGTACTTC.

The sample holds one count of this clone. The chain couples TRBV5-8 to TRBJ2-1; perhaps TRBD1 as D (6 bases). V lost 2 bases and J 4 bases, leaving 7 bases between the germline ends. This CDR3 has 13 residues. The germline V gene has CDR1 SGHTS and CDR2 YDEGEE. CDR3 bases: TGTGCCAGCAGCTTTAGGGGGTACAATGAGCAGTTCTTC. It is translated as CASSFRGYNEQFF.

J is TRBJ2-3 and V is TRBV30, with D uncertain. In germline, CDR1 is GTSNPN, CDR2 SVGIG (reference sequence). Deletions cut 2 bases from V and 2 bases from J, with 11 bases between. The CDR3 spans 14 residues. CDR3 DNA sequence: TGTGCCTGGAGTCTCCCCGGCTCCACAGATACGCAGTATTTT. Translated: CAWSLPGSTDTQYF.

The V gene is TRBV13, the J gene TRBJ2-3; tentative D call: TRBD2 (6 bases). This CDR3 has 15 residues. Trimming took off 5 bases at V and 1 base at J, with 13 bases between the two ends. CDR1 and CDR2 (germline): PRHDT, FYEKMQ (reference sequence). In nucleotides, the CDR3 is TGTGCCAGCAGCCGCGGGGCTGCCCGCACAGATACGCAGTATTTT. Protein: CASSRGAARTDTQYF.

The chain employs TRBV5-5 and TRBJ1-4; perhaps TRBD1 as D (6 bases). Germline loops: CDR1 SGHKS, CDR2 YYEKEE (reference sequence). Between the trimmed V and J ends, which lost 1 base and 8 bases, there was a span of 12 bases. CDR3 length equals 14 residues. CDR3 residues: CASSLTGWEEKLFF. CDR3 coding DNA: TGTGCCAGCAGCTTGACAGGGTGGGAGGAAAAACTGTTTTTT.

This chain uses TRBV4-1 with TRBJ1-1; D unclear. This CDR3 is built from 14 residues. Germline CDR1 and CDR2: MGHRA and YSYEKL. Trimming took 2 bases from V and 4 from J, leaving 11 bases between them. The CDR3 DNA is TGCGCCAGCAGCCAAAGGTTAAGTGGCACTGAAGCTTTCTTT. Amino acid sequence: CASSQRLSGTEAFF.

V is TRBV7-3 and J is TRBJ2-4, with D possibly matching TRBD2 (6 bases). The germline V and J ends were trimmed by 0 bases and 0 bases, with 12 bases remaining between them. CDR1 is SGHTA and CDR2 is FQGTGA in the germline V gene. CDR3 size: 17 residues. The CDR3 is CASSLTSWGVAKNIQYF. Here the CDR3 DNA reads TGTGCCAGCAGCTTAACTTCATGGGGGGTAGCCAAAAACATTCAGTACTTC.